This entry concerns a single T cell receptor (beta chain). Its specificity is unknown. Both 60 Vbeta primers and 13 Jbeta primers went into the PCR. Some clones are missing from TCRdb's copy, which holds only in-frame ones; the method was immunoSEQ multiplex PCR. The sample yields roughly 150,000 clones, about 83% seen once. This entry belongs to a study of cytomegalovirus exposure and HLA in healthy donors. Overall study context: Within the Caucasian-associated ancestry cluster were about 81% of the roughly 400 genotyped donors.

Study-wide points: In a later analysis, a missense DCLRE1C variant was linked to TCR beta V- and J-gene trimming.

The length of the CDR3 is 15 residues. From germline, CDR1 is SGHVS and CDR2 FNYEAQ. V lost 5 bases, J lost 6 bases, and 12 bases stayed unmatched. This clonotype originated in a man in his forties in good health and CMV-seropositive. The sequenced material came from PBMCs. The rearrangement uses TRBV7-6 and TRBJ2-7, with TRBD2 matching over 8 bases. CDR3 nucleotides: TGTGCCAGCAGCCGTAGCGGGAATCGAGTATCCGAGCAGTACTTC. This encodes CASSRSGNRVSEQYF.